These 16 T cell receptor beta chains were all obtained from the same sample, sequenced in a study of blood T cell repertoires in COVID-19. The assay was immunoSEQ multiplex PCR, and TCRdb's table has in-frame clones only and misses some. The data contain over 70,000 clones, about nine tenths of them seen just once; the ten biggest clones take up less than 9%. Sequenced input: peripheral blood. The receptors were gathered from an elderly woman with acute or convalescent COVID-19.

Comment on this clone: Other DNA sequences in the same sample also yield this CDR3. CDR3 nucleotide sequence: TGTGCCAGCAGCTTAGGCCTAGCGGGGGGGCAAGAGACCCAGTACTTC. As protein: CASSLGLAGGQETQYF. V is TRBV7-2 and J is TRBJ2-5; 12 bases match TRBD2. V was clipped by 1 base and J by 2 bases; unmatched bases: 2. The germline V gene has CDR1 SGHTA and CDR2 FQGNSA. This CDR3 spans 16 amino acids. The full variable domain, in which reference TRBV7-2 and TRBJ2-5 provide the parts outside the CDR3, is GAGVSQSPSNKVTEKGKDVELRCDPISGHTALYWYRQSLGQGLEFLIYFQGNSAPDKSGLPSDRFSAERTGGSVSTLTIQRTQQEDSAVYLCASSLGLAGGQETQYFGPGTRLLVL.

The chain combines TRBV27 with TRBJ2-1; possibly TRBD2 for D (5 bases). Trimming cost V 5 bases and J 3 bases, with 11 bases left between them. Germline CDR1 MNHEY, CDR2 SMNVEV (reference sequence). There are 14 residues in the CDR3. The CDR3 here is CASSQSGIYNEQFF. The CDR3 DNA sequence: TGTGCCAGCAGTCAATCCGGGATCTACAATGAGCAGTTCTTC.

The chain joins TRBV2 to TRBJ1-4; unclear D gene. Germline CDR1 SNHLY, CDR2 FYNNEI. This CDR3 is 11 amino acids long. V lost 5 bases to trimming and J lost 11 bases, with 9 bases between them. CDR3 bases: TGTGCCAGCAGTCCTCAGGCGAAACTGTTTTTT. Its protein is CASSPQAKLFF. The full variable domain, in which reference TRBV2 and TRBJ1-4 provide the parts outside the CDR3, is EPEVTQTPSHQVTQMGQEVILRCVPISNHLYFYWYRQILGQKVEFLVSFYNNEISEKSEIFDDQFSVERPDGSNFTLKIRSTKLEDSAMYFCASSPQAKLFFGSGTQLSVL.

The V gene is TRBV5-6, the J gene TRBJ2-5; 7 nucleotides match TRBD2. Germline CDR1 SGHDT, CDR2 YYEEEE. The CDR3 consists of 15 residues. After removal of 2 bases from V and 4 bases from J, the junction contained 8 bases not matched to a gene. The DNA for the CDR3 is TGTGCCAGCAGCTTAAGGCGGGGGAGGGGAGAGACCCAGTACTTC. This sequence encodes CASSLRRGRGETQYF.

The chain joins TRBV5-1 to TRBJ1-3; no reliable D call. The germline gives CDR1 SGHRS, CDR2 YFSETQ. With 0 bases removed from V and 1 base from J, the gap between germline ends came to 11 bases. The CDR3 sequence is 16 residues long. DNA for the CDR3: TGCGCCAGCAGCTTGGATGGGCAAACATCTGGAAACACCATATATTTT. This translates into CASSLDGQTSGNTIYF.

This clone appeared a few times. The V call is TRBV2, the J call TRBJ2-1; 7 bases are a match to TRBD2. CDR1 is SNHLY and CDR2 is FYNNEI in the germline V gene. CDR3 length equals 14 residues. The J segment lost 3 bases and the V segment lost 6 bases, leaving 5 bases of the junction unmatched. In DNA form, the CDR3 reads TGTGCCAGCAGGGGACTACCCGTCTACAATGAGCAGTTCTTC. It is translated as CASRGLPVYNEQFF.

The rearrangement uses TRBV23-1 and TRBJ2-3, with D unclear. TRBV23-1 is annotated as an ORF whose role is uncertain. The CDR3 runs 16 residues. Trimming took off 11 bases at V and 4 bases at J, with 25 bases between the two ends. The CDR3 nucleotides are TGCGCCGGAAAAGCCCGGGTGCCCTTCTCCCCAGATACGCAGTATTTT. Its translation: CAGKARVPFSPDTQYF.

The chain uses TRBV7-2 and TRBJ2-7; possibly TRBD2 for D (6 bases). CDR1 and CDR2 (germline): SGHTA, FQGNSA. CDR3 size: 15 residues. Trimming cost V 2 bases and J 7 bases, with 18 bases left between them. The CDR3 sequence: CASSLITGRSGEQYF. The CDR3 nucleotides read TGTGCCAGCAGCTTAATAACCGGACGGAGCGGGGAGCAGTACTTC.

This clone was found once. The genes are TRBV6-5 and TRBJ1-2, with 7 positions matching TRBD1. This CDR3 region has 15 residues. The J segment lost 7 bases and the V segment lost 5 bases, leaving 13 bases of the junction unmatched. Germline loops: CDR1 MNHEY, CDR2 SVGAGI. CDR3 amino acids: CASSRRTGYPGGYTF. The DNA of the CDR3 is TGTGCCAGCAGTCGGCGGACAGGCTACCCAGGTGGCTACACCTTC.

The chain joins TRBV24-1 to TRBJ2-3; a weak D match, TRBD2 (7 bases). The V gene's germline CDR1 is KGHDR and CDR2 SFDVKD. Deletions cut 4 bases from V and 0 bases from J, with 16 bases between. This CDR3 is built from 17 residues. CDR3 residues: CATSDPRGGRSTDTQYF. For the CDR3, the DNA is TGTGCCACCAGTGACCCGAGGGGGGGTCGAAGCACAGATACGCAGTATTTT.

The rearrangement joins TRBV7-3 to TRBJ2-3; maybe TRBD1 (5 bases). CDR3 size: 14 residues. Germline-derived CDR1 and CDR2 are SGHTA and FQGTGA. V gave up 5 bases and J gave up 3 bases, with 12 bases separating them. CDR3 in amino acids: CASSLGHITDTQYF. DNA for the CDR3: TGTGCCAGCAGCCTAGGACATATTACAGATACGCAGTATTTT.

This clone has a single count. This chain joins TRBV5-1 and TRBJ2-1, with 7 bases that match TRBD2. The CDR3 has 14 amino acids. Germline V lookup: CDR1 SGHRS, CDR2 YFSETQ. V lost 0 bases to trimming and J lost 5 bases; unmatched junction nucleotides: 2. The CDR3 loop reads CASSLDAGDNEQFF. The CDR3 bases are TGCGCCAGCAGCTTGGACGCGGGGGACAATGAGCAGTTCTTC.

This sequence joins TRBV19 and TRBJ1-1; 7 bases are shared with TRBD1. This CDR3 is built from 13 residues. Trimming took 3 bases from V and 4 from J; bases not matched to a gene: 2. Germline CDR1 reads LNHDA; CDR2 reads SQIVND (reference sequence). The CDR3 protein is CASSIRQGTEAFF. CDR3 in DNA: TGTGCCAGTAGTATTCGACAGGGCACTGAAGCTTTCTTT. The full variable domain, in which reference TRBV19 and TRBJ1-1 provide the parts outside the CDR3, is DGGITQSPKYLFRKEGQNVTLSCEQNLNHDAMYWYRQDPGQGLRLIYYSQIVNDFQKGDIAEGYSVSREKKESFPLTVTSAQKNPTAFYLCASSIRQGTEAFFGQGTRLTVV.

The chain couples TRBV29-1 to TRBJ1-1; no firm D call. Per germline, CDR1 SQVTM and CDR2 ANQGSEA. V gave up 6 bases and J gave up 8 bases, with 16 bases separating them. The CDR3 sequence is 12 residues long. CDR3: CSVADDTGEAFF. DNA for the CDR3: TGCAGCGTCGCAGACGATACGGGGGAAGCTTTCTTT.

The chain joins TRBV19 to TRBJ1-1; D remains unclear. This CDR3 spans 14 amino acids. Germline CDR1 LNHDA, CDR2 SQIVND (reference sequence). V lost 2 bases and J lost 2, with 9 bases in between. Here the CDR3 DNA reads TGTGCCAGTAGTATAAGAGGGCAAAACACTGAAGCTTTCTTT. Residues: CASSIRGQNTEAFF.

The sample holds one count of this clone. The rearrangement links TRBV5-6 to TRBJ1-2; D call uncertain. V lost 3 bases and J 8 bases, leaving 11 bases between the germline ends. Per the germline V gene, CDR1 is SGHDT and CDR2 is YYEEEE. This CDR3 is built from 12 residues. CDR3 sequence reads: CASSSPRRGYTF. As DNA, the CDR3 is TGTGCCAGCAGCTCCCCTAGAAGAGGCTACACCTTC. The variable domain in full, with the rest retrieved from reference TRBV5-6 and TRBJ1-2, is DAGVTQSPTHLIKTRGQQVTLRCSPKSGHDTVSWYQQALGQGPQFIFQYYEEEERQRGNFPDRFSGHQFPNYSSELNVNALLLGDSALYLCASSSPRRGYTFGSGTRLTVV.